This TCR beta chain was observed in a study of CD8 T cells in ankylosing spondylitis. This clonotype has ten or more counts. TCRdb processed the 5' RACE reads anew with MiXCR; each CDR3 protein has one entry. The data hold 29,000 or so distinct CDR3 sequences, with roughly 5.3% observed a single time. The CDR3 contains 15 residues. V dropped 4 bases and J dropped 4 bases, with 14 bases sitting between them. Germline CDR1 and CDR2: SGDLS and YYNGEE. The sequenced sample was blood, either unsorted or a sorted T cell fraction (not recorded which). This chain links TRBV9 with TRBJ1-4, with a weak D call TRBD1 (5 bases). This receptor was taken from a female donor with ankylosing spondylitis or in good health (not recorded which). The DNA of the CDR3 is TGTGCCAGCAGCCCCCGGGTGGGGGATAATGAAAAACTGTTTTTT. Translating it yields CASSPRVGDNEKLFF.